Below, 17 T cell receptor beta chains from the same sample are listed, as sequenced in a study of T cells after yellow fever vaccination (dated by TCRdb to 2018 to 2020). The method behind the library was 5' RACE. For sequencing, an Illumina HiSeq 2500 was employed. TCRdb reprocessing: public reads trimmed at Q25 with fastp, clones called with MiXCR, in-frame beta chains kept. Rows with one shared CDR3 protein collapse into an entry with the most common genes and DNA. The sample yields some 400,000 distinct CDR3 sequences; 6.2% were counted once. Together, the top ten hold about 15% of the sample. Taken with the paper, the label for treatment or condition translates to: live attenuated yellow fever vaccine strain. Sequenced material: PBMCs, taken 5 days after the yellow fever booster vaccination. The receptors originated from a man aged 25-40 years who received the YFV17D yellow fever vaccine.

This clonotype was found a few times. The DNA of the CDR3 is TGTGCCAGCAGTCGACAGGGCGAGGGGTGGGGTGAGCAGTTCTTC. Residues: CASSRQGEGWGEQFF. The rearrangement joins TRBV6-1 to TRBJ2-1; 7 bases are a match to TRBD1. Germline V gene lookup returns CDR1 MNHNS and CDR2 SASEGT. The V and J ends lost 5 bases and 9 bases, in that order; junction bases with no gene match: 13. The CDR3 consists of 15 residues.

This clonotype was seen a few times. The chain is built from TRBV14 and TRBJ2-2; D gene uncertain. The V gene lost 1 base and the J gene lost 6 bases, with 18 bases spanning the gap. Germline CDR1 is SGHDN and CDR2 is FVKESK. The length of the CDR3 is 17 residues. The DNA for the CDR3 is TGTGCCAGCAGCCAAGTGACCGGCCTTATGTTTCCCGGGGAGCTGTTTTTT. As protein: CASSQVTGLMFPGELFF.

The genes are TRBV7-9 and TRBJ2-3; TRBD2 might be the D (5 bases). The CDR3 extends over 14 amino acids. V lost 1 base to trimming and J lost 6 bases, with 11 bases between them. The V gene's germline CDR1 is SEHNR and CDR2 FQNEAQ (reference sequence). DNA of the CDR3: TGTGCCAGCAGCTTAGGGGAGAGCCGTGATACGCAGTATTTT. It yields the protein CASSLGESRDTQYF.

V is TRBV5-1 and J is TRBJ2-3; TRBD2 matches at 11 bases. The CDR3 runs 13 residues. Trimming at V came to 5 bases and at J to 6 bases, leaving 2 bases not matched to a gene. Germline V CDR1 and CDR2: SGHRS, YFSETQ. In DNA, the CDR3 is TGCGCCAGCAGACTAGCGGGAGCGGATACGCAGTATTTT. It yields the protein CASRLAGADTQYF.

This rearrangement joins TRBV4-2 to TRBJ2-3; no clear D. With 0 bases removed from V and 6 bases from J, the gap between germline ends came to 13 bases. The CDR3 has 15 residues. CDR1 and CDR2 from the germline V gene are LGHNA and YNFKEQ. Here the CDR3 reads CASSQDMIPSDTQYF. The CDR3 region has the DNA TGTGCCAGCAGCCAAGATATGATACCGTCGGATACGCAGTATTTT.

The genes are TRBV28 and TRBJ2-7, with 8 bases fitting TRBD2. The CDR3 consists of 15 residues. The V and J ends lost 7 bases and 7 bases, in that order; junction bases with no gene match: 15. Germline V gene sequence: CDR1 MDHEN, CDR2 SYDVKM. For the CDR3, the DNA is TGTGCCAGCACCCTTCGAGTAGCGGGACGAAGTGAGCAGTACTTC. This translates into CASTLRVAGRSEQYF.

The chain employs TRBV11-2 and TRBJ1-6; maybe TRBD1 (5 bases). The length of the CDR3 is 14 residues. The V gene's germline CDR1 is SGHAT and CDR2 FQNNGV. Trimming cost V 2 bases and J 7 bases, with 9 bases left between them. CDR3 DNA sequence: TGTGCCAGCAGCTTAAGTTGGGGGAATTCACCCCTCCACTTT. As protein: CASSLSWGNSPLHF.

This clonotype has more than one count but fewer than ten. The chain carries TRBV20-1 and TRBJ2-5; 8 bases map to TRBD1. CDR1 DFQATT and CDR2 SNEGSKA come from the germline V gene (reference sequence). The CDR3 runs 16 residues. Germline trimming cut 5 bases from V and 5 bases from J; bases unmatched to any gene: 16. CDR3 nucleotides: TGCAGTGCTCCGCCCTGGGAACAGGGGGTACCGGAGACCCAGTACTTC. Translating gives CSAPPWEQGVPETQYF.

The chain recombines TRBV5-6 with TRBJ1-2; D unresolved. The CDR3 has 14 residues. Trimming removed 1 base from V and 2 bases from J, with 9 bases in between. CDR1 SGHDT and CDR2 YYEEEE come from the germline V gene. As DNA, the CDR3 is TGTGCCAGCAGCTTGTCTCTGGGAAACTATGGCTACACCTTC. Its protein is CASSLSLGNYGYTF.

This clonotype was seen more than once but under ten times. The CDR3 is CSADRRSGYNEQFF. The CDR3, as DNA: TGCAGCGCCGACAGACGAAGCGGCTACAATGAGCAGTTCTTC. V usage is TRBV29-1 and J usage is TRBJ2-1; possibly TRBD1 or TRBD2 for D (5 bases each). The V end lost 7 bases, the J end lost 3 bases, and 16 bases lay between the germline ends. Germline lookup yields CDR1 SQVTM and CDR2 ANQGSEA. The CDR3 extends over 14 amino acids.

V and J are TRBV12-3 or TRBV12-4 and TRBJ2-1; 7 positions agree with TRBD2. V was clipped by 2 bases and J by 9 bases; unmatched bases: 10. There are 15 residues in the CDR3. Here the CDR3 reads CASSLSGTRFGEQFF. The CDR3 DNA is TGTGCCAGCAGTTTAAGCGGGACGCGGTTCGGTGAGCAGTTCTTC.

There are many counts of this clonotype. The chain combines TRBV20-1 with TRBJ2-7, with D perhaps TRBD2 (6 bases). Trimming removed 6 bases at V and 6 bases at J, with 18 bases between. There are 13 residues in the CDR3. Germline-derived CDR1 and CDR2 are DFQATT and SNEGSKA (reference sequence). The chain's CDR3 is CSATTGSMTEQYF. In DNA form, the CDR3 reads TGCAGTGCAACGACCGGGAGTATGACCGAGCAGTACTTC.

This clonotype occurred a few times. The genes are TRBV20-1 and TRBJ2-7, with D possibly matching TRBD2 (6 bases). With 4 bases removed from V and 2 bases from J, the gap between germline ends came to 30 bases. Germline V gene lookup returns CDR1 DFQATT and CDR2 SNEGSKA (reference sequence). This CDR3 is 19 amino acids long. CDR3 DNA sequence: TGCAGTGCTATGGGATACAGTAAAAGAGGGGAGGTTTTCACCTACGAGCAGTACTTC. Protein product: CSAMGYSKRGEVFTYEQYF.

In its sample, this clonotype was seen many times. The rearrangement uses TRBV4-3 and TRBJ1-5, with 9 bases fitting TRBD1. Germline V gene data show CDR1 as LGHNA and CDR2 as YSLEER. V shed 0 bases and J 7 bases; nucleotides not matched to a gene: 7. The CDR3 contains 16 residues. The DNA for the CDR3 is TGCGCCAGCAGCCAAGAAAGGGCACAGGGGGCGCAGCCCCAGCATTTT. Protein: CASSQERAQGAQPQHF.

The CDR3 loop reads CASNPTSAKNIQYF. Here the CDR3 DNA reads TGTGCCAGCAACCCAACTAGCGCCAAAAACATTCAGTACTTC. The V gene is TRBV12-3 or TRBV12-4, the J gene TRBJ2-4, with D maybe TRBD2 (6 bases). The V end was cut by 7 bases, the J end by 1 base, with 11 bases between. The CDR3 runs 14 residues.

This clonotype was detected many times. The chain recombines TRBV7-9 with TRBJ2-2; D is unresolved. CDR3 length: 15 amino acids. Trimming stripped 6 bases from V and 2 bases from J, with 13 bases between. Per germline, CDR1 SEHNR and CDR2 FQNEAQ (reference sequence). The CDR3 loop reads CASRQTRINTGELFF. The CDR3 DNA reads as TGTGCCAGCAGGCAAACACGGATAAACACCGGGGAGCTGTTTTTT.

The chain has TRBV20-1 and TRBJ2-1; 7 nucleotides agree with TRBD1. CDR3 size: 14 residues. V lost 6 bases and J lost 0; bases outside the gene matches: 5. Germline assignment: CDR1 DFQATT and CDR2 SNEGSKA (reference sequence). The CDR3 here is CSAPQGSSYNEQFF. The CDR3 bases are TGCAGTGCACCACAGGGGAGCTCCTACAATGAGCAGTTCTTC.